This entry describes one T cell receptor (beta chain). This clone was found a few times. What this receptor recognizes is not known. No clone much larger than this one lies a single base away; base qualities are absent. The data are from a study of T cell responses to AZD1222 COVID-19 vaccine (dated by TCRdb to the early 2020s). Regarding the study in general: A total of around 240 trial participants underwent TCR sequencing, of whom 207 had received two doses of AZD1222 and some 25 had received two doses of the MenACWY control vaccine. Trial participants were enrolled into age subgroups of 18-55, 56-69 and 70-plus years, which contained around 140, 26 and 57 TCR-sequenced participants, respectively. Overall results and qualifications from the work: Conclusions about previously exposed vaccinees are limited, since just 5 to 7 AZD1222 recipients were seropositive for SARS-CoV-2 at baseline. Because no day 14 peak-response samples were available, the repertoires could be characterized only after the peak T cell response. Reportedly, close to half of the unique spike-specific TCRs recognized epitopes lying outside the regions that are mutated in the B.1.351 and B.1.1.7 variants. A significant rise in spike-specific TCR breadth and depth was observed after two AZD1222 doses relative to day 0 and relative to MenACWY recipients. The 56-69-year group was small, and its depth increase did not reach significance, likely because of low power. Vaccine-associated CD4 TCRs spanned the whole spike protein, with dominant responses in regions 160-218 and 743-854. Participants were mostly white British, with more females than males. The authors suggested clonal diversity may have been underestimated.

What the time point label conveys for this sample: about 28 days (+/-7) after the second vaccine dose. Because spike-specific TCR depth and breadth did not differ between the two schedules, AZD1222 recipients who got a second dose at roughly 4 weeks were pooled with those who got a second dose at roughly 12 weeks. The vaccinee samples were drawn from two UK trials, COV001 and COV002, one of which was a single-blind randomized controlled phase 2/3 trial testing AZD1222 (ChAdOx1 nCoV-19) in healthy adults. For TCRbeta chain sequencing, PBMC samples were collected from trial participants at day 0 and at day 28 after the second dose. The CDR3 goes from the cysteine to the phenylalanine over 11 residues. Kept here is only the CDR3 DNA, which spans 33 bases and is read in frame from base 1. CDR1 DFQATT and CDR2 SNEGSKA are derived from the germline V gene (reference sequence). The CDR3 regions of human TCRbeta chains were subjected to immunosequencing. Turning to the authors' computational methods: TCRs in the repertoires were matched against a reference library of SARS-CoV-2-specific TCRs that had been generated with the MIRA antigen-specificity platform. Breadth meant the fraction of unique TCRs that were SARS-CoV-2-associated, whereas depth meant the fraction of total T cells that were SARS-CoV-2-associated. Each spike-specific TCR was assigned to its reactive spike region and to a CD4 or CD8 class using the MIRA data. Log10-transformed breadth and depth values were compared by one-way ANOVA with Sidak's multiple comparisons tests. TCRdb obtained this table from immuneACCESS and retained in-frame rearrangements with V and J assigned. These tables miss some clones; where compared with another copy, unresolved V genes account for less than half of the shortfall, and the remainder is unexplained. V, J and clone size were drawn from that table, and D and trimming were deduced from the DNA. For this sample there are 97,000 or so clones; roughly nine tenths appear just once. 8% to 9.5% of the sample is taken by the ten largest.

The sequence was collected from an adult who received the AZD1222 COVID-19 vaccine. Source: peripheral blood, taken 28 days after the second AZD1222 dose. Here the chain combines TRBV20-1 and TRBJ2-5, with no reliable assignment of the D segment. The nucleotide sequence is TGCAGCCTTTGGCGGCGGGAGACCCAGTACTTC. The resulting protein is CSLWRRETQYF.